The 25 T cell receptor beta chains below come from one sample, sequenced in a study of blood T cell repertoires in COVID-19. Assay used: immunoSEQ multiplex PCR; TCRdb lists only in-frame clones, some missing. The sample records 35,000 to 50,000 clones, around 84% being singletons. The sample comprised peripheral blood. Receptor source: a woman in her 70s in a cohort sampled during active COVID-19.

The V gene is TRBV7-9, the J gene TRBJ2-5; perhaps TRBD2 as D (5 bases). Between the trimmed V and J ends, which lost 3 bases and 5 bases, there was a span of 10 bases. This CDR3 spans 13 amino acids. Germline V gives CDR1 SEHNR, CDR2 FQNEAQ (reference sequence). CDR3 region: CASSLAGGETQYF. The CDR3 bases are TGTGCCAGCAGCTTGGCGGGCGGGGAGACCCAGTACTTC.

This clone was observed a single time. The rearrangement joins TRBV5-4 to TRBJ1-2; TRBD1 matches at 7 bases. V was pared by 4 bases and J by 5 bases, with 8 bases of the junction left unmatched. CDR3 size: 14 residues. Germline V lookup: CDR1 SGHNT, CDR2 YYREEE (reference sequence). DNA for the CDR3: TGTGCCAGCAGCCTACTCGGGACAGCTTATGGCTACACCTTC. Its translation is CASSLLGTAYGYTF. Together with reference TRBV5-4 and TRBJ1-2, the CDR3 gives the full variable domain: ETGVTQSPTHLIKTRGQQVTLRCSSQSGHNTVSWYQQALGQGPQFIFQYYREEENGRGNFPPRFSGLQFPNYSSELNVNALELDDSALYLCASSLLGTAYGYTFGSGTRLTVV.

J is TRBJ2-1 and V is TRBV7-8; D unclear. This CDR3 has 17 residues. V lost 1 base, J lost 0 bases, and 13 bases lay in between. The germline CDR1 and CDR2 sequences are SGHVS and FQNEAQ. CDR3 sequence: CASSLVLLASSYNEQFF. In DNA form, the CDR3 reads TGTGCCAGCAGCTTAGTGTTGTTAGCCAGCTCCTACAATGAGCAGTTCTTC.

This clone was seen a few times. The V gene is TRBV5-1, the J gene TRBJ2-7; tentative D call: TRBD2 (6 bases). This CDR3 has 19 amino acids. Trimming pared 0 bases from V and 4 bases from J, leaving 26 bases between. Germline CDR1 SGHRS, CDR2 YFSETQ. The CDR3 DNA follows: TGCGCCAGCAGCTTGGGGATGGTGGACAAGGAGGGATCTAGTTACGAGCAGTACTTC. Translation: CASSLGMVDKEGSSYEQYF. Variable domain in full (rest from reference TRBV5-1 and TRBJ2-7): KAGVTQTPRYLIKTRGQQVTLSCSPISGHRSVSWYQQTPGQGLQFLFEYFSETQRNKGNFPGRFSGRQFSNSRSEMNVSTLELGDSALYLCASSLGMVDKEGSSYEQYFGPGTRLTVT.

This clone has more than one count but fewer than ten. V is TRBV5-1 and J is TRBJ2-7; D gene uncertain. The germline gives CDR1 SGHRS, CDR2 YFSETQ. The CDR3 loop spans 12 amino acids. V shed 0 bases and J shed 7 bases, with 8 bases lying between them. CDR3 in amino acids: CASSLAVGEQYF. The CDR3 bases are TGCGCCAGCAGCTTGGCCGTCGGGGAGCAGTACTTC.

The sample holds a few counts of this clone. The chain recombines TRBV5-1 with TRBJ1-5, with 7 nucleotides matching TRBD1. Germline values: CDR1 SGHRS, CDR2 YFSETQ. This CDR3 has 13 residues. V lost 2 bases to trimming and J lost 9 bases; unmatched junction nucleotides: 5. CDR3 protein: CASSLRQGGPQHF. The CDR3 DNA sequence: TGCGCCAGCAGCTTACGACAGGGCGGGCCCCAGCATTTT.

The chain employs TRBV28 and TRBJ2-7; D might be TRBD2 (5 bases). Per the germline V gene, CDR1 is MDHEN and CDR2 is SYDVKM. V lost 2 bases, J lost 6 bases, and 14 bases lay in between. The CDR3 sequence is 14 residues long. Here the CDR3 reads CASSLPFRSGEQYF. The CDR3 bases are TGTGCCAGCAGTTTACCATTCCGAAGCGGCGAGCAGTACTTC.

The CDR3: CASSPHIAANTGELFF. The CDR3 DNA follows: TGTGCCAGCAGCCCCCATATAGCGGCCAACACCGGGGAGCTGTTTTTT. The chain carries TRBV11-2 and TRBJ2-2; D possibly corresponds to TRBD2 (6 bases). The germline V gene has CDR1 SGHAT and CDR2 FQNNGV. The CDR3 extends over 16 amino acids. Trimming removed 5 bases at V and 2 bases at J, with 15 bases between.

The genes are TRBV4-3 and TRBJ1-4; D might be TRBD1 (5 bases). With 1 base removed from V and 6 bases from J, the gap between germline ends came to 9 bases. The CDR3 is 14 residues long. Germline-derived CDR1 and CDR2 are LGHNA and YSLEER. Written as DNA, the CDR3 is TGCGCCAGCAGCCAAGGCGGGGGGGATGAAAAACTGTTTTTT. This codes for CASSQGGGDEKLFF.

Points on this clone: An end of the junction does not agree with germline; a read error may underlie this. The chain carries TRBV12-3 or TRBV12-4 and TRBJ1-1; D possibly corresponds to TRBD1 (5 bases). This CDR3 is built from 12 residues. CDR3 nucleotide sequence: TGTGCCAGCAGTTCTGTGACAGCCCCTCGCTCATTT. Translating it yields CASSSVTAPRSF.

This clone was counted a few times. The chain employs TRBV7-8 and TRBJ1-3; a possible D gene is TRBD1 (6 bases). This CDR3 comprises 15 residues. The ends were cut back, 4 bases at V and 4 bases at J, with 14 bases in the middle. The germline V gene has CDR1 SGHVS and CDR2 FQNEAQ. CDR3 in DNA: TGTGCCAGCAGCTCTTCAGGGGTAGGAGGAAACACCATATATTTT. This encodes CASSSSGVGGNTIYF.

This clone has only a few counts. This chain connects TRBV6-5 to TRBJ1-1; 7 nucleotides align to TRBD1. CDR3 size: 15 residues. Germline V gene lookup returns CDR1 MNHEY and CDR2 SVGAGI. V was pared by 6 bases and J by 0 bases, with 7 bases of the junction left unmatched. This chain's CDR3 is CASRTGRDMNTEAFF. The DNA for the CDR3 is TGTGCCAGCAGGACAGGGCGGGACATGAACACTGAAGCTTTCTTT.

The chain joins TRBV2 to TRBJ2-7; 10 nucleotides match TRBD1. Germline V lookup: CDR1 SNHLY, CDR2 FYNNEI. V lost 6 bases to trimming and J lost 6 bases; unmatched junction nucleotides: 5. The CDR3 contains 13 residues. This chain's CDR3 is CASRGQGTGEQYF. CDR3 bases: TGTGCCAGCAGGGGACAGGGGACAGGCGAGCAGTACTTC.

The chain is built from TRBV6-5 and TRBJ2-2; D is unclear. The CDR3 runs to 13 residues. Germline CDR1 MNHEY, CDR2 SVGAGI. The V and J ends lost 2 bases and 5 bases respectively, with 6 bases between them. The CDR3 bases are TGTGCCAGCAGTTACGACGGGACCGGGGAGCTGTTTTTT. It is translated as CASSYDGTGELFF.

This chain connects TRBV6-5 to TRBJ1-1; possibly TRBD1 for D (5 bases). Germline V gives CDR1 MNHEY, CDR2 SVGAGI. Deletions cut 5 bases from V and 0 bases from J, with 13 bases between. CDR3 size: 15 residues. The CDR3 DNA reads as TGTGCCAGCAGTAGAGCGGGGCAGGTGAACACTGAAGCTTTCTTT. Translating it yields CASSRAGQVNTEAFF.

The V and J genes are TRBV28 and TRBJ2-2; D may be TRBD1 (5 bases). The CDR3 is 16 amino acids. Germline CDR1 MDHEN, CDR2 SYDVKM. Trimming removed 2 bases at V and 0 bases at J, with 10 bases between. The CDR3 DNA sequence: TGTGCCAGCAGTTTAGGAGCAGGGACGAACACCGGGGAGCTGTTTTTT. Residues: CASSLGAGTNTGELFF. Drawing the rest from reference TRBV28 and TRBJ2-2, the complete variable domain is DVKVTQSSRYLVKRTGEKVFLECVQDMDHENMFWYRQDPGLGLRLIYFSYDVKMKEKGDIPEGYSVSREKKERFSLILESASTNQTSMYLCASSLGAGTNTGELFFGEGSRLTVL.

This clone came up once. The chain couples TRBV11-3 to TRBJ2-2; 9 positions match TRBD1. The germline V gene has CDR1 SGHNT and CDR2 YENEEA. This CDR3 has 17 amino acids. V shed 1 base, J shed 6 bases, and the junction held 9 bases outside the gene matches. This CDR3 is CASSLVGQGIRAGELFF. The CDR3 DNA reads as TGTGCCAGCAGCTTAGTAGGACAGGGGATTCGCGCCGGGGAGCTGTTTTTT.

Relative to its sample, this clone is medium-sized. V and J are TRBV19 and TRBJ1-1, with 9 positions matching TRBD1. The V segment lost 5 bases and the J segment 11 bases; nucleotides outside the gene matches: 9. CDR1 LNHDA and CDR2 SQIVND come from the germline V gene (reference sequence). The CDR3 contains 13 residues. CDR3 residues: CASSFGTGIMAFF. The CDR3 DNA reads as TGTGCCAGTAGTTTCGGGACAGGGATAATGGCTTTCTTT.

The genes are TRBV28 and TRBJ1-5; perhaps TRBD1 as D (5 bases). The V and J ends lost 6 bases and 0 bases respectively, with 12 bases between them. The CDR3 runs 15 residues. Germline values: CDR1 MDHEN, CDR2 SYDVKM. This CDR3 is CASRRQRNSNQPQHF. DNA of the CDR3: TGTGCCAGCAGGCGACAGCGAAATAGCAATCAGCCCCAGCATTTT. The variable domain in full, with the rest retrieved from reference TRBV28 and TRBJ1-5, is DVKVTQSSRYLVKRTGEKVFLECVQDMDHENMFWYRQDPGLGLRLIYFSYDVKMKEKGDIPEGYSVSREKKERFSLILESASTNQTSMYLCASRRQRNSNQPQHFGDGTRLSIL.

The rearrangement links TRBV9 to TRBJ2-2; 9 nucleotides line up with TRBD2. Germline values: CDR1 SGDLS, CDR2 YYNGEE. CDR3 length equals 16 residues. Unmatched junction bases numbered 5, after V lost 0 bases and J lost 5 bases. The CDR3 region is CASSVAEAGGTGELFF. Here the CDR3 DNA reads TGTGCCAGCAGCGTAGCTGAAGCGGGAGGTACCGGGGAGCTGTTTTTT.

The chain combines TRBV5-1 with TRBJ2-1; TRBD2 is a possible D gene (5 bases). The CDR3 has 16 amino acids. The germline V and J ends were trimmed by 0 bases and 3 bases, with 13 bases remaining between them. CDR1 and CDR2 (germline): SGHRS, YFSETQ. The chain's CDR3 is CASSLASSRGYNEQFF. The CDR3 DNA sequence: TGCGCCAGCAGCTTGGCTTCCTCCCGGGGCTACAATGAGCAGTTCTTC.

The CDR3 DNA reads as TGTGCCAGCGGCAGGGGAGGGGAAAGCATTCAGTACTTC. Translated: CASGRGGESIQYF. The rearrangement links TRBV6-5 to TRBJ2-4; a weak D match, TRBD2 (7 bases). V gave up 8 bases and J gave up 9 bases, with 17 bases separating them. The CDR3 is 13 amino acids. Germline V lookup: CDR1 MNHEY, CDR2 SVGAGI.

About this clone itself: Other DNA sequences in this sample translate to the same CDR3. V gene TRBV10-3 combines with J gene TRBJ1-1; 7 bases are a match to TRBD1. V shed 5 bases, J shed 4 bases, and the junction held 4 bases outside the gene matches. This CDR3 is 13 amino acids long. The germline gives CDR1 ENHRY, CDR2 SYGVKD. The CDR3 region is CAISPTGITEAFF. The CDR3 DNA is TGTGCCATCAGTCCGACAGGGATCACTGAAGCTTTCTTT.

The chain uses TRBV12-3 or TRBV12-4 and TRBJ1-2; no clear D gene. CDR3 length: 13 residues. V lost 3 bases and J lost 0, with 5 bases in between. The CDR3 DNA is TGTGCCAGCAGTTTTCAGGCTAACTATGGCTACACCTTC. It translates to CASSFQANYGYTF.

This chain links TRBV28 with TRBJ2-5; tentative D call: TRBD1 (5 bases). The CDR3 sequence is 15 residues long. V lost 7 bases to trimming and J lost 2 bases, with 17 bases between them. Germline V gene sequence: CDR1 MDHEN, CDR2 SYDVKM. The CDR3 region is CASNRPDDSQETQYF. The CDR3 DNA follows: TGTGCCAGCAACAGGCCCGATGACAGTCAAGAGACCCAGTACTTC.